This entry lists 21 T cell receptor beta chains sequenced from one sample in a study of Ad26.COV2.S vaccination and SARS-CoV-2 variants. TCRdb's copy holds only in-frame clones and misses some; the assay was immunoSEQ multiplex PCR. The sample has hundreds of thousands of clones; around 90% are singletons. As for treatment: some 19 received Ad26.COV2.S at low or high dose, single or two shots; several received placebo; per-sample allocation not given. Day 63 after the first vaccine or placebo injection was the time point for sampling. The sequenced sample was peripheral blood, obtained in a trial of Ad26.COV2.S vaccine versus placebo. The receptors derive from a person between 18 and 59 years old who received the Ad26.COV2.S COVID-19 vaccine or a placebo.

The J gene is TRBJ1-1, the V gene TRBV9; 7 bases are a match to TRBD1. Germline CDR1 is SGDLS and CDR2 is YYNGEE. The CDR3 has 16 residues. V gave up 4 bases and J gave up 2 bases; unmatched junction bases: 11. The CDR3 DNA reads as TGTGCCAGCAGCAGGGGGGGGACAGTGACCAACACTGAAGCTTTCTTT. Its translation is CASSRGGTVTNTEAFF. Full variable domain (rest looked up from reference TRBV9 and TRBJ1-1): DSGVTQTPKHLITATGQRVTLRCSPRSGDLSVYWYQQSLDQGLQFLIQYYNGEERAKGNILERFSAQQFPDLHSELNLSSLELGDSALYFCASSRGGTVTNTEAFFGQGTRLTVV.

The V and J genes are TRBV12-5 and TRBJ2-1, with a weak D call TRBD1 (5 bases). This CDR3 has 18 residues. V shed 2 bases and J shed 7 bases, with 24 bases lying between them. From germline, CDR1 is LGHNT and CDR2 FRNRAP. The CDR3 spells CASGLYPHVGSQGNEQFF. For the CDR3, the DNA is TGTGCTAGTGGTTTGTACCCACACGTAGGATCCCAGGGTAATGAGCAGTTCTTC. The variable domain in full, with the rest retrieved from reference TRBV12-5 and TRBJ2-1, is DARVTQTPRHKVTEMGQEVTMRCQPILGHNTVFWYRQTMMQGLELLAYFRNRAPLDDSGMPKDRFSAEMPDATLATLKIQPSEPRDSAVYFCASGLYPHVGSQGNEQFFGPGTRLTVL.

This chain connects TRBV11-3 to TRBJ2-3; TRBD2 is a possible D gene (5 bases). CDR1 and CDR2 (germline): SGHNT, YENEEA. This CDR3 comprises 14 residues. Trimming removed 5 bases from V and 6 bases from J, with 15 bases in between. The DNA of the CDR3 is TGTGCCAGCAGCGCGGGTTACAGAGGGGATACGCAGTATTTT. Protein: CASSAGYRGDTQYF.

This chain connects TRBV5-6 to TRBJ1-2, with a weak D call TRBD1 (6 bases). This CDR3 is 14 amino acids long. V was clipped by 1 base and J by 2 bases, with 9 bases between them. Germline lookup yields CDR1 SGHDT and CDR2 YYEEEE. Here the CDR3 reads CASSLIQGNYGYTF. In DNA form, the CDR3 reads TGTGCCAGCAGCTTGATACAGGGAAACTATGGCTACACCTTC.

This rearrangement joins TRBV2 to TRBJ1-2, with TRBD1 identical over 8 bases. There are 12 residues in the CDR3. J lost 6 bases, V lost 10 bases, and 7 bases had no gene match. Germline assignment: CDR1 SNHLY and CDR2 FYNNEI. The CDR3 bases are TGTGCCAACCCGACAGGGGTAGATGGCTACACCTTC. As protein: CANPTGVDGYTF.

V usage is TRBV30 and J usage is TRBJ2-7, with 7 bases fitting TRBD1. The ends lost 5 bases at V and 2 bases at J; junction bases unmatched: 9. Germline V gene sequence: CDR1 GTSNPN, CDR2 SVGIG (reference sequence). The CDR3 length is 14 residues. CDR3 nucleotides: TGTGCCTGGGGATTCTCAGGGGGTACCTACGAGCAGTACTTC. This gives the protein CAWGFSGGTYEQYF.

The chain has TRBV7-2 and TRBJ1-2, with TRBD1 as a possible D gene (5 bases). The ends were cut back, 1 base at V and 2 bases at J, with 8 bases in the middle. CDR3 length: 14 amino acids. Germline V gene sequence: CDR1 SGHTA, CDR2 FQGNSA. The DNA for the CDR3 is TGTGCCAGCAGCTTAGGTAGGACAAACTATGGCTACACCTTC. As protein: CASSLGRTNYGYTF.

The CDR3 coding sequence is TGTGCCAGCCTCCGTGGGGAGCGGTATGAGCAGTTCTTC. Translation: CASLRGERYEQFF. The chain carries TRBV13 and TRBJ2-1; D is possibly TRBD2 (5 bases). Trimming took 8 bases from V and 8 from J, leaving 16 bases between them. The CDR3 loop spans 13 amino acids. CDR1 and CDR2 from the germline V gene are PRHDT and FYEKMQ (reference sequence).

CDR3: CAINPGTGNTIYF. CDR3 nucleotide sequence: TGTGCCATCAATCCAGGGACAGGAAACACCATATATTTT. The chain combines TRBV10-3 with TRBJ1-3; D is perhaps TRBD1 (6 bases). Germline assignment: CDR1 ENHRY and CDR2 SYGVKD. The CDR3 is 13 residues long. V dropped 7 bases and J dropped 4 bases, with 11 bases sitting between them.

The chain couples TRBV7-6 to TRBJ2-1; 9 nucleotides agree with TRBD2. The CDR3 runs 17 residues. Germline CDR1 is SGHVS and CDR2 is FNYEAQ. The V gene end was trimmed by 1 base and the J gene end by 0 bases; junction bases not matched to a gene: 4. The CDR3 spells CASSLGSGGSSYNEQFF. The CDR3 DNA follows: TGTGCCAGCAGCTTAGGGAGCGGGGGGAGCTCCTACAATGAGCAGTTCTTC.

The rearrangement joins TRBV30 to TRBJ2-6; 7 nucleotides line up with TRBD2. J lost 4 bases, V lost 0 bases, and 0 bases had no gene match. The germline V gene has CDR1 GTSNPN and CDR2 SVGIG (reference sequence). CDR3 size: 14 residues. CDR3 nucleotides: TGTGCCTGGAGTGTACTAGCGGGGGCCAACGTCCTGACTTTC. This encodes CAWSVLAGANVLTF.

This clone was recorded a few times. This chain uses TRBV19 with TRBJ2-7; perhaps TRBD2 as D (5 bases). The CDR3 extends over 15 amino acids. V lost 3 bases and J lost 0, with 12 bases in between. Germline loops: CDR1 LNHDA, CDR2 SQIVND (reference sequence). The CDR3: CASSMVGGGSYEQYF. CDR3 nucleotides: TGTGCCAGTAGTATGGTAGGCGGAGGCTCCTACGAGCAGTACTTC.

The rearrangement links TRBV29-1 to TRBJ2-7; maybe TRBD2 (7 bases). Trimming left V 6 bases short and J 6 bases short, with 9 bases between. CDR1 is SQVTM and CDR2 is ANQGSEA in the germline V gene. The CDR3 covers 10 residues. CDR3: CSVGGLEQYF. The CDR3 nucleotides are TGCAGCGTCGGGGGGCTCGAGCAGTACTTC.

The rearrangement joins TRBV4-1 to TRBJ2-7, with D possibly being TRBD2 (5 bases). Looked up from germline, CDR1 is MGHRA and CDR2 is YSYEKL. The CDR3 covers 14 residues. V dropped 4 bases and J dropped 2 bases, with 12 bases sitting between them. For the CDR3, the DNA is TGCGCCAGCAGCCCCGTGGGAGTAACCTACGAGCAGTACTTC. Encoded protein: CASSPVGVTYEQYF.

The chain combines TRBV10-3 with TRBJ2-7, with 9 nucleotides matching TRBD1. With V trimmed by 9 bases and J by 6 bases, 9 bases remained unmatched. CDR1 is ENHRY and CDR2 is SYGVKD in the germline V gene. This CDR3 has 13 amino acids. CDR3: CAISGTGTGEQYF. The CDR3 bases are TGTGCCATTTCCGGGACAGGGACGGGCGAGCAGTACTTC.

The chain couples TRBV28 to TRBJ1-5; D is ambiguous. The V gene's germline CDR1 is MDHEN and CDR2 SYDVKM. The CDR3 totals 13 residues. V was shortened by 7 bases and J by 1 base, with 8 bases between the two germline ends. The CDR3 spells CASIPGSNQPQHF. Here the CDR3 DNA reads TGTGCCAGCATCCCGGGCAGCAATCAGCCCCAGCATTTT. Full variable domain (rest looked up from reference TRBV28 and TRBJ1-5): DVKVTQSSRYLVKRTGEKVFLECVQDMDHENMFWYRQDPGLGLRLIYFSYDVKMKEKGDIPEGYSVSREKKERFSLILESASTNQTSMYLCASIPGSNQPQHFGDGTRLSIL.

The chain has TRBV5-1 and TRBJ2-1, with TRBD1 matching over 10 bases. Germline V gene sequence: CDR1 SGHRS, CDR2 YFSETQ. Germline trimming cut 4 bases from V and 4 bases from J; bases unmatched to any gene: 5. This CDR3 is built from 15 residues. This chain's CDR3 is CASSRGQGYYNEQFF. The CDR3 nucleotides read TGCGCCAGCAGCCGGGGACAGGGGTATTACAATGAGCAGTTCTTC.

CDR3 region: CASSSLAGTYNEQFF. The CDR3, as DNA: TGTGCCAGCAGCTCGCTGGCGGGAACCTACAATGAGCAGTTCTTC. The rearrangement links TRBV9 to TRBJ2-1; D is possibly TRBD2 (6 bases). The ends were cut back, 4 bases at V and 2 bases at J, with 13 bases in the middle. Per germline, CDR1 SGDLS and CDR2 YYNGEE. CDR3 size: 15 residues.

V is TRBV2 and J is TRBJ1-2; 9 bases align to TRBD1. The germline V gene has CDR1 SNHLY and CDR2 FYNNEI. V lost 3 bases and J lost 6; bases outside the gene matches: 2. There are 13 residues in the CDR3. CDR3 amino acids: CASSETGGNGYTF. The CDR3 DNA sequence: TGTGCCAGCAGTGAGACAGGGGGGAATGGCTACACCTTC.

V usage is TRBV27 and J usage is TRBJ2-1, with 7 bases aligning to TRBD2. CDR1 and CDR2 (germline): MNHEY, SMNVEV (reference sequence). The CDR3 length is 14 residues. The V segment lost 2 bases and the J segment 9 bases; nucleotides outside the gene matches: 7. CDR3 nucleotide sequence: TGTGCCAGCAGTTTAGCGGGAGTTAGAGGTGAGCAGTTCTTC. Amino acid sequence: CASSLAGVRGEQFF.

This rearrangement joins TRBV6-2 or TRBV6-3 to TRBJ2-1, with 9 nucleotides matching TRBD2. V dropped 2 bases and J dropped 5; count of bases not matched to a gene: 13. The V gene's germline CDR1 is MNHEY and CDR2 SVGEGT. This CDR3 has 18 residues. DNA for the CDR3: TGTGCCAGCAGTTACCCGAAGCAACTGCGGGAGGGCCACAATGAGCAGTTCTTC. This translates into CASSYPKQLREGHNEQFF.